Presented here are 5 T cell receptor beta chains from one specimen sequenced in a study of T-cell memory formation after mild COVID-19. Each CDR3 protein gets one entry after TCRdb re-called the 5' RACE reads with MiXCR. The top ten hold about 7.4% of the sample, which has fewer than 650,000 distinct CDR3 sequences, roughly 17% seen once. Sequencing was done on a sample of PBMCs or a T cell subset sorted from them (not recorded which). The receptors originated from an adult woman who had mild COVID-19 (a few samples of this study predate the infection). Cell type and time point are not known.

The rearrangement uses TRBV12-3 or TRBV12-4 and TRBJ2-4; D is ambiguous. CDR3 size: 16 residues. V was cut by 5 bases and J by 0 bases, with 14 bases left in between. The CDR3 DNA reads as TGTGCCAGCAGTCACGACGACCAACTAGCCAAAAACATTCAGTACTTC. Amino acid sequence: CASSHDDQLAKNIQYF.

The chain links TRBV7-2 to TRBJ2-5; 7 bases match TRBD1. Per germline, CDR1 SGHTA and CDR2 FQGNSA. The CDR3 consists of 17 residues. V lost 5 bases to trimming and J lost 10 bases; unmatched junction nucleotides: 22. The CDR3 region has the DNA TGTGCCAGCAGCCCCTTCGTATGGCAGGGGGTACTATGGGACCAGTACTTC. It yields the protein CASSPFVWQGVLWDQYF.

Only a few counts were recorded for this clonotype. The J gene is TRBJ2-7, the V gene TRBV7-8; D is perhaps TRBD1 or TRBD2 (5 bases each). This CDR3 contains 12 residues. V lost 6 bases and J 3 bases, leaving 9 bases between the germline ends. Germline values: CDR1 SGHVS, CDR2 FQNEAQ. CDR3 DNA sequence: TGTGCCAGCAGGGGGGAGAGCTACGAGCAGTACTTC. Its protein product is CASRGESYEQYF.

This clonotype turned up a few times. The chain employs TRBV4-1 and TRBJ2-1; possibly TRBD2 for D (6 bases). CDR1 is MGHRA and CDR2 is YSYEKL in the germline V gene. The ends were cut back, 4 bases at V and 8 bases at J, with 18 bases in the middle. The CDR3 has 15 residues. The CDR3 bases are TGCGCCAGCAGCCCGATCGGGGGAACGAGGGATGAGCAGTTCTTC. Protein sequence: CASSPIGGTRDEQFF.

V usage is TRBV6-2 or TRBV6-3 and J usage is TRBJ1-1, with D perhaps TRBD1 (6 bases). This CDR3 spans 14 amino acids. Trimming cost V 5 bases and J 0 bases, with 10 bases left between them. CDR1 is MNHEY and CDR2 is SVGEGT in the germline V gene. CDR3 sequence: CASSEDRVNTEAFF. DNA of the CDR3: TGTGCCAGCAGTGAGGACAGAGTGAACACTGAAGCTTTCTTT.